This entry describes one T cell receptor (beta chain). For each CDR3 protein, TCRdb gives one entry from its re-call of the 5' RACE reads, without DNA. In total, the table holds about 260,000 distinct CDR3 sequences. Germline V lookup: CDR1 LGHNA, CDR2 YSLEER. CDR3 length: 14 residues. The data derive from a study of T cells expressing NK-cell markers. For the study at large: Within the sequenced cohort of eight donors, seven exhibited HCMV seropositivity and one was seronegative.

The specimen was blood T cells: a sorted CD56 or NKG2C T cell subset, CD4+ or CD8+ T cells, or bulk PBMC T cells (not recorded which). The clonotype was recovered from a woman between 18 and 70 years old in good health. The chain employs TRBV4-3 and TRBJ1-1. CDR3 amino acids: CASSQVRGITEAFF.